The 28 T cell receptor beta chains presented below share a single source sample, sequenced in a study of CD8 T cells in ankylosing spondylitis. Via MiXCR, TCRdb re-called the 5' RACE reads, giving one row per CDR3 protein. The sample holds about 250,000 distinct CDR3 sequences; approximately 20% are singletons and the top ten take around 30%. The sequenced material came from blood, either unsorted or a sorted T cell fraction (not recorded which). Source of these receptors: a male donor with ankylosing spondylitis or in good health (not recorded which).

DNA for the CDR3: TGTGCCAGCAGTTTACAGGGTCTCGAGTTAGAGACCCAGTACTTC. It translates to CASSLQGLELETQYF. The V and J genes are TRBV28 and TRBJ2-5; possibly TRBD1 for D (5 bases). The V gene's germline CDR1 is MDHEN and CDR2 SYDVKM. Trimming left V 2 bases short and J 4 bases short, with 14 bases between. This CDR3 has 15 residues.

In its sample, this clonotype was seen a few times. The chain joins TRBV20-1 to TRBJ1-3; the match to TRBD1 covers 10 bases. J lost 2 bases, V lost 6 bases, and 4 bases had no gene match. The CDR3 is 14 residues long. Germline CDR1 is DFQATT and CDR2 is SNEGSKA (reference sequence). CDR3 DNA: TGCAGTGCCCTGACAGGGGGCCCTGGAAACACCATATATTTT. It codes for CSALTGGPGNTIYF.

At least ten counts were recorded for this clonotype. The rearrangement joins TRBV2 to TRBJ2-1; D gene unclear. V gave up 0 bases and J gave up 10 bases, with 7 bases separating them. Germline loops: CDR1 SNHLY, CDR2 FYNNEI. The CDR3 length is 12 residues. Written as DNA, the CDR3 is TGTGCCAGCAGTGAAGCGTACCCCGAGCAGTTCTTC. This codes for CASSEAYPEQFF. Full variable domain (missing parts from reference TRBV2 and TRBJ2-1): EPEVTQTPSHQVTQMGQEVILRCVPISNHLYFYWYRQILGQKVEFLVSFYNNEISEKSEIFDDQFSVERPDGSNFTLKIRSTKLEDSAMYFCASSEAYPEQFFGPGTRLTVL.

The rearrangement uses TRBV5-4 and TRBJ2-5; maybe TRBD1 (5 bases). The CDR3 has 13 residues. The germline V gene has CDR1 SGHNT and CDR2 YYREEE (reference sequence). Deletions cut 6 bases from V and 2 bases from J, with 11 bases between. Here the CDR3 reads CASTQGPQETQYF. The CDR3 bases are TGTGCCAGCACTCAGGGCCCTCAAGAGACCCAGTACTTC.

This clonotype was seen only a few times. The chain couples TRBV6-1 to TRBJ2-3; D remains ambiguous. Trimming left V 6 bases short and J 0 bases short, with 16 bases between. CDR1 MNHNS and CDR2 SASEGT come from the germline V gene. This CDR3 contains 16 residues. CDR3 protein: CASSPPGTASTDTQYF. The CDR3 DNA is TGTGCCAGCAGCCCCCCCGGCACAGCGAGCACAGATACGCAGTATTTT.

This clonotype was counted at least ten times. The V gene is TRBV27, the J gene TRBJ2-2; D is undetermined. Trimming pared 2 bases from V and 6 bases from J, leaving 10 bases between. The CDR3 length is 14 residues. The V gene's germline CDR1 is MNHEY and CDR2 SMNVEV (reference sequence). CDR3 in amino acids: CASSLDQDPGELFF. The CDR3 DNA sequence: TGTGCCAGCAGTTTAGACCAGGATCCCGGGGAGCTGTTTTTT.

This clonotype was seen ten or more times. This CDR3 reads CASSLQLPGQGDYGYTF. In DNA form, the CDR3 reads TGTGCCAGCAGTTTGCAATTACCGGGACAGGGGGACTATGGCTACACCTTC. The chain couples TRBV12-3 or TRBV12-4 to TRBJ1-2, with 11 bases matching TRBD1. The V gene end was trimmed by 3 bases and the J gene end by 3 bases; junction bases not matched to a gene: 9. The CDR3 has 17 residues.

The CDR3 loop reads CASSKGVYQETQYF. CDR3 bases: TGTGCCAGCAGCAAAGGAGTGTACCAAGAGACCCAGTACTTC. The gene calls are TRBV7-8 and TRBJ2-5; D is ambiguous. There are 14 residues in the CDR3. Germline V CDR1 and CDR2: SGHVS, FQNEAQ. Trimming shortened V by 5 bases and J by 0 bases, and 10 bases separated the two germline ends.

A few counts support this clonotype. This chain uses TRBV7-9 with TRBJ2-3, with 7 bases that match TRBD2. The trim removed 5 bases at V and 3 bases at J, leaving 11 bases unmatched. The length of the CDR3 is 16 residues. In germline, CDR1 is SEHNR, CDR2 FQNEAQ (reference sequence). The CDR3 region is CASSPRSSGITDTQYF. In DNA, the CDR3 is TGTGCCAGCAGCCCCCGGTCTAGCGGAATTACAGATACGCAGTATTTT.

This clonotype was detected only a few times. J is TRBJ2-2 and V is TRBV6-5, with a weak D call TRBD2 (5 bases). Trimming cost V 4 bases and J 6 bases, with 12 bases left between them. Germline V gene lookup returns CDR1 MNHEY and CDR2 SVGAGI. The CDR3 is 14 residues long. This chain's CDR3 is CASSLEGEAGELFF. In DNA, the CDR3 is TGTGCCAGCAGTTTAGAGGGAGAGGCCGGGGAGCTGTTTTTT.

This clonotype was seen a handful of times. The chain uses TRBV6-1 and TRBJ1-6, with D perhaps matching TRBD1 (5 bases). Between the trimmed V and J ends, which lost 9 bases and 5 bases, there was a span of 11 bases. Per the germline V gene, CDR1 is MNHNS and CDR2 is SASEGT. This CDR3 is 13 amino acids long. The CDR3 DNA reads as TGTGCCAGTGACAGTTCCCATAATTCACCCCTCCACTTT. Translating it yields CASDSSHNSPLHF.

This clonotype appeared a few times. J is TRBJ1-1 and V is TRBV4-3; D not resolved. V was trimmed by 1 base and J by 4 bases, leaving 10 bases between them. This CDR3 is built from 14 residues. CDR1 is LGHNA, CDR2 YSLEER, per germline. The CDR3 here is CASSQVSLGTEAFF. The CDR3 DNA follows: TGCGCCAGCAGCCAAGTCAGTCTGGGCACTGAAGCTTTCTTT.

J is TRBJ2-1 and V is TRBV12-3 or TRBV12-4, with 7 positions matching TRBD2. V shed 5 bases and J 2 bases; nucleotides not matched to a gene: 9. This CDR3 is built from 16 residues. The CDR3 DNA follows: TGTGCCAGCAGTAGTGCGGCTAGCGGAGCCTACAATGAGCAGTTCTTC. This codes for CASSSAASGAYNEQFF.

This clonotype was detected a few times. CDR3 in amino acids: CASSSDIAGGTLDEQYF. CDR3 in DNA: TGCGCCAGCAGCTCCGATATAGCGGGAGGTACTCTTGACGAGCAGTACTTC. The genes are TRBV5-1 and TRBJ2-7; 10 bases are shared with TRBD2. CDR3 length equals 17 residues. J gave up 5 bases and V 3 bases, and 14 bases lay outside the gene matches. CDR1 and CDR2 (germline): SGHRS, YFSETQ.

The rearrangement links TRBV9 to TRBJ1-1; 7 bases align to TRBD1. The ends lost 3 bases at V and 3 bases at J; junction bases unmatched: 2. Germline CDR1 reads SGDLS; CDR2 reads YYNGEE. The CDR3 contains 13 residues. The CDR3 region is CASSGQGHTEAFF. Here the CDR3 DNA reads TGTGCCAGCAGCGGACAGGGTCACACTGAAGCTTTCTTT.

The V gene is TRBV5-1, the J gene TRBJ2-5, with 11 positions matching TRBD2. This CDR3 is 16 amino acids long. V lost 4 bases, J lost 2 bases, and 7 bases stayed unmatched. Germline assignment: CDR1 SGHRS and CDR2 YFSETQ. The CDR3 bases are TGCGCCAGCAGCCCAGGACTAGCGGGTTTTCAAGAGACCCAGTACTTC. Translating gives CASSPGLAGFQETQYF.

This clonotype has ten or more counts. CDR3 nucleotide sequence: TGTGCCAGCAGCCAAGGTGGTCTCGGGGCCTACGAGCAGTACTTC. Translated: CASSQGGLGAYEQYF. The J gene is TRBJ2-7, the V gene TRBV3-1; TRBD2 is a possible D gene (5 bases). Germline V gene sequence: CDR1 LGHDT, CDR2 YNNKEL (reference sequence). CDR3 length: 15 amino acids. V lost 1 base and J lost 2, with 12 bases in between.

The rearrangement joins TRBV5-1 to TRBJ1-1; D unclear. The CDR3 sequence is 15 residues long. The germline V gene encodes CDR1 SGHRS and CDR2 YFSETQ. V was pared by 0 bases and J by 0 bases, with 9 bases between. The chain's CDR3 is CASSLDGNMNTEAFF. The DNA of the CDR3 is TGCGCCAGCAGCTTGGACGGCAACATGAACACTGAAGCTTTCTTT.

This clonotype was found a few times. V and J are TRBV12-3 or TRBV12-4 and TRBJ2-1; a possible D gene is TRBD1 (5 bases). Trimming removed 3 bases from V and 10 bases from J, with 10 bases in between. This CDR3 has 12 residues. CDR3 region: CASSFGAYEQFF. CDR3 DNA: TGTGCCAGCAGTTTTGGGGCGTACGAGCAGTTCTTC.

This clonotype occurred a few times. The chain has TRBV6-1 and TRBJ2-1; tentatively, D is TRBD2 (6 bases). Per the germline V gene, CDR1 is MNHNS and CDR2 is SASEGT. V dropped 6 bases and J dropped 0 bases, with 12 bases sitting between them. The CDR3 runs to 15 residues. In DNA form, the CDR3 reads TGTGCCAGCAGACTTCTAGCGATCTCCTACAATGAGCAGTTCTTC. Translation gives CASRLLAISYNEQFF.

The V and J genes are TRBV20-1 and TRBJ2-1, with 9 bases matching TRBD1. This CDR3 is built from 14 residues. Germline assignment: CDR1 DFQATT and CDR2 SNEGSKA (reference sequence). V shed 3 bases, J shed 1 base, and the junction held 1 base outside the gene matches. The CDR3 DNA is TGCAGTGCTAGCGGGACAGGGTCCTACAATGAGCAGTTCTTC. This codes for CSASGTGSYNEQFF.

The CDR3 DNA reads TGCGCCAGCAGCCCCCTATGGGACAGCGTCCGGGGGGCTGAGCAGTTCTTC. It codes for CASSPLWDSVRGAEQFF. V is TRBV5-1 and J is TRBJ2-1; D possibly matches TRBD1 or TRBD2 (7 bases each). CDR1 and CDR2 (germline): SGHRS, YFSETQ. CDR3 length: 17 amino acids. V was cut by 4 bases and J by 9 bases, with 26 bases left in between. Based on the CDR3 plus reference TRBV5-1 and TRBJ2-1, the full variable domain is KAGVTQTPRYLIKTRGQQVTLSCSPISGHRSVSWYQQTPGQGLQFLFEYFSETQRNKGNFPGRFSGRQFSNSRSEMNVSTLELGDSALYLCASSPLWDSVRGAEQFFGPGTRLTVL.

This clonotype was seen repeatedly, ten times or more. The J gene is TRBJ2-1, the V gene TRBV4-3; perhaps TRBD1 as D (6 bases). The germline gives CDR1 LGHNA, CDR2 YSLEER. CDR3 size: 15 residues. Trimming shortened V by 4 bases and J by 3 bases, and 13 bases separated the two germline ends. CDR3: CASSPGQTYYNEQFF. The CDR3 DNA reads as TGCGCCAGCAGCCCTGGACAGACCTACTACAATGAGCAGTTCTTC.

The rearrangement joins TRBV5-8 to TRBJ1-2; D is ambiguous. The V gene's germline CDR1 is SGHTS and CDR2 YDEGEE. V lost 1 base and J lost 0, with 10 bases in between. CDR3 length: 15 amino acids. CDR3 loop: CASSLTANSNYGYTF. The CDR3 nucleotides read TGTGCCAGCAGCTTGACAGCAAACTCTAACTATGGCTACACCTTC.

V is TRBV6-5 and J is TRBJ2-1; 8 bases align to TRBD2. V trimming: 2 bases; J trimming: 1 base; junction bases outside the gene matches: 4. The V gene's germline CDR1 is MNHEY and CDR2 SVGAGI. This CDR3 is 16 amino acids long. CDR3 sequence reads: CASSYQLADSYNEQFF. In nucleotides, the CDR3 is TGTGCCAGCAGTTACCAACTAGCGGATTCCTACAATGAGCAGTTCTTC.

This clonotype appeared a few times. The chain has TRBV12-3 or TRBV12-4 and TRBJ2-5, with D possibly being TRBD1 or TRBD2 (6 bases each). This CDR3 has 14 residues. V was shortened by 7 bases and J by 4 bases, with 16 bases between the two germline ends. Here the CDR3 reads CASMGSRGGETQYF. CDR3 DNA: TGTGCCAGCATGGGTTCCAGGGGAGGAGAGACCCAGTACTTC.

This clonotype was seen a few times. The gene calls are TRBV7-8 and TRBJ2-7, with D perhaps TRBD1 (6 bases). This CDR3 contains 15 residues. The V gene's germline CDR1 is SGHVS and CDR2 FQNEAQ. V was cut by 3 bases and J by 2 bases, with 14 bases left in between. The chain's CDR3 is CASSFNREYPYEQYF. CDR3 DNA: TGTGCCAGCAGCTTCAACAGGGAGTATCCCTACGAGCAGTACTTC.

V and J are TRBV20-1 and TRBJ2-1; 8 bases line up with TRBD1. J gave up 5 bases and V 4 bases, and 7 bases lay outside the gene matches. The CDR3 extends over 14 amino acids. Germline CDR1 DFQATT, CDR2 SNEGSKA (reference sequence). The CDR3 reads CSANSGGADNEQFF. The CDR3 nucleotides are TGCAGTGCTAATTCAGGGGGCGCGGACAATGAGCAGTTCTTC.